This T cell receptor (beta chain) was sequenced for a study of T cells after somatic rescue of genetic block. Assay used: immunoSEQ multiplex PCR; TCRdb lists only in-frame clones, some missing. The profile shows tens of thousands of clones, roughly 94% of them singletons. The V gene lost 4 bases and the J gene lost 0 bases, with 14 bases spanning the gap. The CDR3 sequence is 15 residues long. The germline CDR1 and CDR2 sequences are SGHDT and YYEEEE. Specimen: peripheral blood mononuclear cells (PBMCs). The chain joins TRBV5-6 to TRBJ2-7; perhaps TRBD1 as D (6 bases). The TCR originated in a man aged 35 to 55. This CDR3 reads CASSRDIRSSYEQYF. DNA of the CDR3: TGTGCCAGCAGCCGGGACATAAGGAGCTCCTACGAGCAGTACTTC.